Sequencing of this TCR beta chain was carried out in a study of glioma-infiltrating T cells after dendritic cell vaccination (TCRdb year 2016). Background on the whole study: The cohort comprised approximately 15 glioblastoma patients from Phase I and II dendritic cell vaccination trials, 9 newly diagnosed and 6 with recurrent disease. Between 2003 and 2012, patients were given autologous tumor lysate-pulsed dendritic cell vaccination. The vaccine was prepared from monocyte-derived dendritic cells that were cultured for roughly seven days with IL-4 and GM-CSF and then pulsed overnight with autologous tumor lysate. Patients received three intradermal dendritic cell vaccine injections at biweekly intervals in the arm below the axilla. Deep sequencing of TCR beta CDR3 regions was used to quantify tumor-infiltrating lymphocyte content and compare tumor and blood repertoires in dendritic cell-vaccinated glioblastoma patients. Survival after dendritic cell vaccination was correlated with TCR sequencing metrics such as TIL content and the overlap between tumor and blood repertoires. Study-wide findings and limitations: Higher estimated pretreatment TIL content predicted longer time to progression and overall survival after dendritic cell vaccination. TCR clonality showed no direct relationship with survival, which suggests that a diverse polyclonal response may matter. The cohort was small and heterogeneous, only a few patients had full blood and tumor sets, and even fewer had initial-recurrent tumor pairs. The TCR overlap response model with three groups was called speculative and said to need prospective validation.

This clone has only one observation. No cognate antigen has been identified for it. Base qualities are not recorded, but no much larger clone differs from it by a single base. TCRB CDR3 regions were amplified from 2 ug genomic DNA, or all available DNA if less, using the immunoSEQ assay. The multiplex PCR relied on 60 forward primers for TCR V beta segments and 13 reverse primers for J beta segments. To estimate the number of reads per starting template, synthetic control templates were added to each sample at limiting dilution. Reads of 87 bp were generated by sequencing on the Illumina HiSeq System. On the authors' methods: PCR and sequencing errors were removed by a nearest neighbor algorithm that merged closely related sequences. TCR overlap was measured as the percentage of unique tumor TCR beta sequences also present in the same patient's peripheral blood. TCRdb stores this immuneACCESS table with in-frame sequences only. Part of the clones is absent; in the studies checked, under half of the shortfall reflects unresolved V genes, and no reason is known for the rest. That table is the source of V, J and clone size, and D and trimming were worked out from the DNA. The sample table holds 75,000 to 95,000 clones, of which over 75% were seen once. The biggest ten clones account for around 2% of the sample.

The sample's time point, from its label and the paper: after dendritic cell vaccination, including at tumor progression/relapse. Patients were selected for having adequate residual fresh-frozen tumor tissue and more than two years of available survival data. None of the glioblastoma patients carried an isocitrate dehydrogenase mutation, although molecular status otherwise varied. PBMC were collected before vaccination, two weeks after the third vaccination, and at tumor progression when it occurred. The Qiagen DNeasy Blood extraction Kit was used to extract genomic DNA. Per the germline V gene, SGHNT is the CDR1 and YENEEA is the CDR2. The CDR3 sequence holds 16 residues, the cysteine and phenylalanine included. CDR3 DNA is the only sequence kept; it has 48 bases, read in frame from the first base. The V end loses 5 bases and the J end loses 4 bases, and a stretch of 15 bases separates them.

This chain joins TRBV11-3 to TRBJ2-6, with TRBD1 tentatively as D gene (5 bases match). Specimen: blood, collected after dendritic cell vaccination. The receptor was derived from a human donor with glioblastoma. The CDR3 sequence is CASSPRSRAGANVLTF. The DNA sequence is given as TGTGCCAGCAGCCCTCGTTCCAGGGCCGGGGCCAACGTCCTGACTTTC.